This record looks at one T cell receptor beta chain sequence and its context. Antigen specificity is unknown. Profiling relied on immunoSEQ multiplex PCR, and the TCRdb table lists in-frame clones only, not all of them. The sample carries approximately 190,000 clones, roughly three quarters recorded once. The record originates from a study of cytotoxic CD8 clonotypes in ibrutinib-treated CLL. On the study more broadly: Partial response occurred in approximately 24 patients and complete response in 2; at median around 70 months, approximately 14 remained remitted and approximately twelve progressed. Broader study findings: Collection times varied between progressing and sustained-remission patients.

The CDR3 loop spans 14 amino acids. Germline values: CDR1 SGHRS, CDR2 YFSETQ. Deletions cut 4 bases from V and 0 bases from J, with 10 bases between. This sequence joins TRBV5-1 and TRBJ1-1, with D unclear. The sequencing used PBMCs, collected after 12 months of ibrutinib treatment. This TCR was recovered from a human donor with chronic lymphocytic leukemia. The DNA of the CDR3 is TGCGCCAGCAGCCAGGCAGGAATGAACACTGAAGCTTTCTTT. It encodes CASSQAGMNTEAFF.